The 27 T cell receptor beta chains given below trace back to one sample, sequenced in a study of blood T cell repertoires in COVID-19. Generated by immunoSEQ multiplex PCR, the TCRdb table keeps only in-frame clones and is missing some. The data contain about 180,000 clones, roughly 84% of them singletons. The material sequenced was peripheral blood. These receptors all stem from a woman older than 75 with acute or convalescent COVID-19.

This chain uses TRBV2 with TRBJ2-3; possibly TRBD1 for D (7 bases). The V gene lost 8 bases and the J gene lost 4 bases, with 16 bases spanning the gap. The CDR3 is made up of 14 amino acids. Per the germline V gene, CDR1 is SNHLY and CDR2 is FYNNEI. The CDR3 DNA reads as TGTGCCAGCGGGAGACAGGGCGGGGCAGATACGCAGTATTTT. Translated, it gives CASGRQGGADTQYF.

The chain uses TRBV19 and TRBJ2-2, with 12 bases matching TRBD2. The CDR3 totals 16 residues. The J segment lost 6 bases and the V segment lost 5 bases, leaving 7 bases of the junction unmatched. Germline CDR1 and CDR2: LNHDA and SQIVND (reference sequence). The CDR3 bases are TGTGCCAGTAGTCTCTCTAGCGGGGGGGCCCCCGGGGAGCTGTTTTTT. It codes for CASSLSSGGAPGELFF.

V usage is TRBV5-6 and J usage is TRBJ2-2, with 7 bases matching TRBD2. V was pared by 2 bases and J by 4 bases, with 5 bases of the junction left unmatched. The CDR3 has 15 residues. The germline V gene encodes CDR1 SGHDT and CDR2 YYEEEE. This CDR3 reads CASSLLANPTGELFF. DNA of the CDR3: TGTGCCAGCAGCTTACTAGCGAATCCCACCGGGGAGCTGTTTTTT.

CDR3 protein: CAISERLASPDTQYF. In DNA, the CDR3 is TGTGCCATCAGTGAGAGACTAGCGTCGCCAGATACGCAGTATTTT. The chain is built from TRBV10-3 and TRBJ2-3; TRBD2 matches at 8 bases. Looked up from germline, CDR1 is ENHRY and CDR2 is SYGVKD. The CDR3 length is 15 residues. Germline trimming cut 2 bases from V and 4 bases from J; bases unmatched to any gene: 5.

The chain couples TRBV6-5 to TRBJ1-3; 7 bases line up with TRBD1. V dropped 6 bases and J dropped 3; count of bases not matched to a gene: 5. The CDR3 consists of 14 residues. CDR1 is MNHEY and CDR2 is SVGAGI in the germline V gene. The CDR3 sequence: CASSPGTVGNTIYF. DNA of the CDR3: TGTGCCAGCAGCCCCGGGACAGTTGGAAACACCATATATTTT.

V is TRBV6-1 and J is TRBJ1-1; D is possibly TRBD1 (5 bases). Germline loops: CDR1 MNHNS, CDR2 SASEGT. V was pared by 2 bases and J by 11 bases, with 15 bases between. The CDR3 extends over 13 amino acids. The CDR3 reads CASSERVREAAFF. The CDR3 coding sequence is TGTGCCAGCAGTGAAAGGGTCAGGGAGGCGGCTTTCTTT.

The chain joins TRBV3-1 (or the pseudogene TRBV3-2) to TRBJ2-3, with 7 nucleotides matching TRBD2. Losses at the gene ends were 4 bases for V and 6 bases for J; bases not matched to a gene: 13. The germline CDR1 and CDR2 sequences are LGHDT and YNNKEL (reference sequence). This CDR3 has 16 amino acids. CDR3 DNA sequence: TGTGCCAGCAGCCCTCGAGGCGGGGGAGAGGGGGATACGCAGTATTTT. This codes for CASSPRGGGEGDTQYF.

The gene calls are TRBV6-6 and TRBJ2-2, with 12 bases identical to TRBD1. Germline trimming cut 10 bases from V and 7 bases from J; bases unmatched to any gene: 13. This CDR3 is built from 16 residues. Germline CDR1 reads MNHNY; CDR2 reads SVGAGI (reference sequence). CDR3 sequence (DNA): TGTGCCACCGCCACCGGGACAGGGGGCACCGGCGGGGAGCTGTTTTTT. This encodes CATATGTGGTGGELFF.

This clone was picked up a small number of times. The chain recombines TRBV18 with TRBJ1-5; 8 bases fit TRBD1. V shed 3 bases, J shed 1 base, and the junction held 5 bases outside the gene matches. The CDR3 sequence is 16 residues long. Germline CDR1 is KGHSH and CDR2 is LQKENI. The CDR3 loop is CASSPSGGGSNQPQHF. As DNA, the CDR3 is TGTGCCAGCTCACCGTCAGGGGGCGGGAGCAATCAGCCCCAGCATTTT.

This clone was picked up one time. This rearrangement joins TRBV5-1 to TRBJ2-1; TRBD2 aligns across 7 bases. The CDR3 runs 16 residues. With 4 bases clipped from V and 7 bases from J, the junction kept 14 bases outside the gene matches. CDR1 and CDR2 from the germline V gene are SGHRS and YFSETQ. The CDR3 sequence is CASSPGNRGTKNEQFF. CDR3 nucleotides: TGCGCCAGCAGCCCCGGGAACCGCGGGACTAAAAATGAGCAGTTCTTC. Supplemented by reference TRBV5-1 and TRBJ2-1, the full variable domain reads KAGVTQTPRYLIKTRGQQVTLSCSPISGHRSVSWYQQTPGQGLQFLFEYFSETQRNKGNFPGRFSGRQFSNSRSEMNVSTLELGDSALYLCASSPGNRGTKNEQFFGPGTRLTVL.

The rearrangement uses TRBV12-3 or TRBV12-4 and TRBJ1-1, with D tentatively TRBD1 (5 bases). CDR3 size: 12 residues. With 2 bases removed from V and 5 bases from J, the gap between germline ends came to 6 bases. The DNA for the CDR3 is TGTGCCAGCAGTTTACGGGGGACTGAAGCTTTCTTT. Translation: CASSLRGTEAFF.

V is TRBV19 and J is TRBJ1-5, with D tentatively TRBD1 (6 bases). V lost 3 bases and J 0 bases, leaving 12 bases between the germline ends. The CDR3 is 16 amino acids. Germline values: CDR1 LNHDA, CDR2 SQIVND (reference sequence). CDR3 sequence reads: CASSIPGTLSNQPQHF. CDR3 nucleotide sequence: TGTGCCAGTAGTATCCCTGGGACACTTAGCAATCAGCCCCAGCATTTT.

The rearrangement links TRBV9 to TRBJ1-2, with 7 positions matching TRBD1. The germline CDR1 and CDR2 sequences are SGDLS and YYNGEE. With 4 bases clipped from V and 8 bases from J, the junction kept 17 bases outside the gene matches. This CDR3 has 16 amino acids. The CDR3 DNA reads TGTGCCAGCAGCCTAGGGGGAGACAGGGCCCTAGAGGGCTACACCTTC. Translating it yields CASSLGGDRALEGYTF.

J is TRBJ2-7 and V is TRBV5-1; 9 bases map to TRBD2. The CDR3 has 14 residues. Looked up from germline, CDR1 is SGHRS and CDR2 is YFSETQ. J lost 6 bases, V lost 2 bases, and 6 bases had no gene match. The CDR3 protein is CASSLRGLATEQYF. The CDR3 bases are TGCGCCAGCAGCTTAAGAGGACTAGCGACCGAGCAGTACTTC.

This clone occurred a few times. V gene TRBV5-3 combines with J gene TRBJ2-1; 7 positions match TRBD2. TRBV5-3 is an ORF for which the function is uncertain. The ends lost 3 bases at V and 2 bases at J; junction bases unmatched: 11. CDR3 size: 17 residues. DNA for the CDR3: TGTGCCAGAAGCTCCGATTTTAGCAGCGGGGCCTACAATGAGCAGTTCTTC. This codes for CARSSDFSSGAYNEQFF.

The CDR3 coding sequence is TGTGCCAGTTCCCTGGACAGAACAAACACTGAAGCTTTCTTT. Protein: CASSLDRTNTEAFF. V usage is TRBV19 and J usage is TRBJ1-1; weak D call: TRBD1 (6 bases). V was pared by 8 bases and J by 2 bases, with 15 bases between. Germline V gene data show CDR1 as LNHDA and CDR2 as SQIVND (reference sequence). This CDR3 has 14 residues.

V and J are TRBV19 and TRBJ2-2; 7 bases are a match to TRBD1. This CDR3 is built from 15 residues. The germline V gene has CDR1 LNHDA and CDR2 SQIVND (reference sequence). J was trimmed by 7 bases and V by 2 bases; bases with no gene match: 7. This CDR3 reads CASSIITGAVGELFF. The CDR3, as DNA: TGTGCCAGTAGTATAATAACAGGGGCGGTCGGGGAGCTGTTTTTT.

The chain joins TRBV2 to TRBJ2-2, with D tentatively TRBD1 (6 bases). Trimming took 11 bases from V and 0 from J, leaving 13 bases between them. Germline V lookup: CDR1 SNHLY, CDR2 FYNNEI. The CDR3 length is 14 residues. The CDR3 sequence: CAARQDANTGELFF. As DNA, the CDR3 is TGTGCCGCCAGACAGGACGCGAACACCGGGGAGCTGTTTTTT.

This clone occurred a few times. J is TRBJ1-6 and V is TRBV28; TRBD1 agrees at 7 bases. Germline V CDR1 and CDR2: MDHEN, SYDVKM. Germline trimming cut 4 bases from V and 5 bases from J; bases unmatched to any gene: 5. CDR3 length: 15 residues. CDR3: CASSSFDRDNSPLHF. As DNA, the CDR3 is TGTGCCAGCAGTTCCTTCGACAGGGATAATTCACCCCTCCACTTT.

This chain joins TRBV18 and TRBJ1-1, with 9 bases matching TRBD1. The germline V gene encodes CDR1 KGHSH and CDR2 LQKENI. The junction had 3 bases not matched to a gene; V was cut back by 4 bases and J by 6 bases. The length of the CDR3 is 13 residues. CDR3 in amino acids: CASSQGQGPEAFF. As DNA, the CDR3 is TGTGCCAGCTCACAGGGACAGGGTCCTGAAGCTTTCTTT.

The chain is built from TRBV9 and TRBJ1-2; D not resolved. Trimming removed 0 bases at V and 8 bases at J, with 20 bases between. Germline CDR1 SGDLS, CDR2 YYNGEE. There are 16 residues in the CDR3. Here the CDR3 reads CASSVAPGSSYDGYTF. The CDR3 DNA is TGTGCCAGCAGCGTAGCCCCCGGGTCCTCATATGACGGCTACACCTTC. Drawing the rest from reference TRBV9 and TRBJ1-2, the complete variable domain is DSGVTQTPKHLITATGQRVTLRCSPRSGDLSVYWYQQSLDQGLQFLIQYYNGEERAKGNILERFSAQQFPDLHSELNLSSLELGDSALYFCASSVAPGSSYDGYTFGSGTRLTVV.

The chain carries TRBV19 and TRBJ2-3; possibly TRBD2 for D (5 bases). Trimming removed 4 bases from V and 0 bases from J, with 8 bases in between. The CDR3 extends over 14 amino acids. CDR1 is LNHDA, CDR2 SQIVND, per germline (reference sequence). CDR3 nucleotide sequence: TGTGCCAGTAGTAGCGGGTCCAGCACAGATACGCAGTATTTT. This translates into CASSSGSSTDTQYF. The full variable domain, in which reference TRBV19 and TRBJ2-3 provide the parts outside the CDR3, is DGGITQSPKYLFRKEGQNVTLSCEQNLNHDAMYWYRQDPGQGLRLIYYSQIVNDFQKGDIAEGYSVSREKKESFPLTVTSAQKNPTAFYLCASSSGSSTDTQYFGPGTRLTVL.

V is TRBV9 and J is TRBJ2-1; 11 nucleotides align to TRBD2. With V trimmed by 4 bases and J by 6 bases, 6 bases remained unmatched. Germline V lookup: CDR1 SGDLS, CDR2 YYNGEE. The CDR3 extends over 15 amino acids. CDR3 protein: CASSPLGLAANEQFF. The CDR3 DNA follows: TGTGCCAGCAGCCCCCTGGGACTAGCGGCCAATGAGCAGTTCTTC.

A few counts support this clone. The V and J genes are TRBV4-1 and TRBJ1-1; 7 bases are shared with TRBD1. Germline loops: CDR1 MGHRA, CDR2 YSYEKL. The V gene end was trimmed by 4 bases and the J gene end by 0 bases; junction bases not matched to a gene: 8. The CDR3 contains 16 residues. In DNA, the CDR3 is TGCGCCAGCAGCCCAAGCGGCACAGGGGTGAACACTGAAGCTTTCTTT. Encoded protein: CASSPSGTGVNTEAFF.

V and J are TRBV10-3 and TRBJ1-3, with D possibly being TRBD1 (6 bases). There are 15 residues in the CDR3. Trimming cost V 10 bases and J 0 bases, with 16 bases left between them. Germline V gene data show CDR1 as ENHRY and CDR2 as SYGVKD. The DNA for the CDR3 is TGTGCCACCGTCCCCTCAGGGGCCTCTGGAAACACCATATATTTT. This encodes CATVPSGASGNTIYF.

The V call is TRBV6-1, the J call TRBJ2-5; TRBD2 might be the D (5 bases). The germline gives CDR1 MNHNS, CDR2 SASEGT. V was shortened by 3 bases and J by 4 bases, with 9 bases between the two germline ends. This CDR3 contains 13 residues. The CDR3 here is CASSDALAETQYF. DNA for the CDR3: TGTGCCAGCAGTGATGCCCTAGCAGAGACCCAGTACTTC.

The V gene is TRBV5-4, the J gene TRBJ1-1, with D perhaps matching TRBD1 (5 bases). This CDR3 has 14 residues. Germline loops: CDR1 SGHNT, CDR2 YYREEE (reference sequence). Trimming shortened V by 4 bases and J by 2 bases, and 12 bases separated the two germline ends. CDR3 bases: TGTGCCAGCAGCCTCCCCCAGGGTAACACTGAAGCTTTCTTT. This gives the protein CASSLPQGNTEAFF.